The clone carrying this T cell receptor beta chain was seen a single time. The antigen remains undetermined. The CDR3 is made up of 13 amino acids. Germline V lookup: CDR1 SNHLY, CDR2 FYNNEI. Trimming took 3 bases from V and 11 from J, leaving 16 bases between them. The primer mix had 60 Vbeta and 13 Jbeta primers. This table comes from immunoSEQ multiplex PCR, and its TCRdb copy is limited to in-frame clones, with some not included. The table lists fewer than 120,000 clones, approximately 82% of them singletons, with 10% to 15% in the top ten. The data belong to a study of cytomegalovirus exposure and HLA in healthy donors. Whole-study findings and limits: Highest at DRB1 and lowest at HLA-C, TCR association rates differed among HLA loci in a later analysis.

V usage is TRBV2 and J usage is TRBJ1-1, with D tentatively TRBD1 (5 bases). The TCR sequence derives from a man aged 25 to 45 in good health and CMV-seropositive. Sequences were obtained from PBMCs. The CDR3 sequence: CASSDVVRPGAFF. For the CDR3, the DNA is TGTGCCAGCAGTGACGTGGTCAGACCAGGGGCTTTCTTT.